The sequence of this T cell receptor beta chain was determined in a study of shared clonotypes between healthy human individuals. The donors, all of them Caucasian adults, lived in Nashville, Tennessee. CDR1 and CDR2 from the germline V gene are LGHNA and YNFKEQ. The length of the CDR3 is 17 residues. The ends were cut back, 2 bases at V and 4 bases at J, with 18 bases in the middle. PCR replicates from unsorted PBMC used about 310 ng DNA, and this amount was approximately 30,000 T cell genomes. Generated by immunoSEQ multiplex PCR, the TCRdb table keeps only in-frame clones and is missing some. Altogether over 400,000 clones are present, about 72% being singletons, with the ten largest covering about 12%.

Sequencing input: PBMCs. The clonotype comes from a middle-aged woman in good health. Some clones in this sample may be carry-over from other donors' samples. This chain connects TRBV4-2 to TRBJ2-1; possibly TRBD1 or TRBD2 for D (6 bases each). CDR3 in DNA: TGTGCCAGCAGCCAACCCCCCGGACAGCGGGCATACAATGAGCAGTTCTTC. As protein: CASSQPPGQRAYNEQFF.